This T cell receptor (beta chain) was sequenced during a study of response to subunit inactivated influenza vaccine. CDR3 length equals 13 residues. V gave up 4 bases and J gave up 8 bases, with 17 bases separating them. Germline V gene lookup returns CDR1 SQVTM and CDR2 ANQGSEA. One entry per CDR3 protein results from TCRdb running MiXCR on the RT-PCR reads. The sample has a few hundred thousand distinct CDR3 sequences; 20% to 25% are singletons. This clonotype was picked up a small number of times. The chain employs TRBV29-1 and TRBJ1-1, with a tentative D call TRBD1 (5 bases). This sequence originates from a man aged 45 to 75 who received an inactivated influenza vaccine. Sample: PBMCs from blood, taken approximately 20 months after vaccination. Here the CDR3 reads CSVVGHGGGEAFF. DNA of the CDR3: TGCAGCGTTGTCGGACACGGGGGGGGAGAAGCTTTCTTT.